Below are 28 T cell receptor beta chains sequenced from a single sample in a study of Graves' ophthalmopathy and Graves' hyperthyroidism. RNA transcripts were the template, and TCR beta CDR3 regions were amplified from them. RT-PCR with HTBI primers came first, then second-round multiplex PCR. TCRdb reanalysed the multiplex PCR reads using MiXCR and keeps one entry per CDR3 protein. In the table there are under 800,000 distinct CDR3 sequences, approximately 22% of which are singletons. The material sequenced was peripheral blood. The receptors were sampled from a woman aged 18-30 years with stable Graves' hyperthyroidism. Some clones in this sample may be carry-over from other donors' samples.

This clonotype turned up a few times. The rearrangement joins TRBV28 to TRBJ2-7, with 8 positions matching TRBD1. Germline loops: CDR1 MDHEN, CDR2 SYDVKM. The CDR3 contains 13 residues. V was pared by 5 bases and J by 6 bases, with 6 bases of the junction left unmatched. CDR3 sequence: CASSRTGFGEQYF. CDR3 sequence (DNA): TGTGCCAGCAGTCGGACAGGGTTTGGCGAGCAGTACTTC. The entire variable domain, with the rest obtained from reference TRBV28 and TRBJ2-7, is as follows: DVKVTQSSRYLVKRTGEKVFLECVQDMDHENMFWYRQDPGLGLRLIYFSYDVKMKEKGDIPEGYSVSREKKERFSLILESASTNQTSMYLCASSRTGFGEQYFGPGTRLTVT.

The table lists this clonotype with a few counts. This chain joins TRBV10-2 and TRBJ1-2; 7 nucleotides agree with TRBD1. Germline CDR1 is WSHSY and CDR2 is SAAADI. The V segment lost 6 bases and the J segment 8 bases; nucleotides outside the gene matches: 15. The CDR3 contains 15 residues. The chain's CDR3 is CASRLTGEGAEGYTF. The CDR3 DNA reads as TGCGCCAGCAGGCTTACCGGGGAGGGGGCAGAGGGCTACACCTTC.

The V gene is TRBV20-1, the J gene TRBJ2-2, with TRBD2 identical over 9 bases. The germline CDR1 and CDR2 sequences are DFQATT and SNEGSKA (reference sequence). With 3 bases clipped from V and 7 bases from J, the junction kept 9 bases outside the gene matches. CDR3 length: 15 amino acids. The CDR3 loop is CSASGASGKDGELFF. CDR3 nucleotides: TGCAGTGCTAGTGGGGCTAGCGGGAAAGACGGGGAGCTGTTTTTT.

This clonotype was recorded a few times. The rearrangement joins TRBV6-5 to TRBJ1-1, with D unresolved. The CDR3 consists of 14 residues. From germline, CDR1 is MNHEY and CDR2 SVGAGI. Trimming shortened V by 2 bases and J by 1 base, and 8 bases separated the two germline ends. The CDR3 loop is CASSYARPNTEAFF. Written as DNA, the CDR3 is TGTGCCAGCAGTTACGCCCGACCGAACACTGAAGCTTTCTTT.

This chain uses TRBV12-3 or TRBV12-4 with TRBJ1-2; no reliable D call. V was pared by 7 bases and J by 0 bases, with 18 bases between. This CDR3 has 16 residues. CDR3 sequence: CASKIHDPGANYGYTF. The CDR3 nucleotides read TGTGCCAGCAAGATACATGATCCAGGCGCTAACTATGGCTACACCTTC.

This clonotype was found many times. J is TRBJ1-5 and V is TRBV2; tentative D call: TRBD1 (5 bases). V lost 8 bases, J lost 0 bases, and 14 bases lay in between. Per the germline V gene, CDR1 is SNHLY and CDR2 is FYNNEI. The CDR3 contains 15 residues. The CDR3 DNA follows: TGTGCCAGCCGCTTGGGGGACCATAGCAATCAGCCCCAGCATTTT. Protein sequence: CASRLGDHSNQPQHF.

The sample holds a few counts of this clonotype. V and J are TRBV7-2 and TRBJ2-5; possible D gene TRBD1, 6 bases. CDR1 and CDR2 (germline): SGHTA, FQGNSA. V was cut by 7 bases and J by 3 bases, with 12 bases left in between. The CDR3 has 13 amino acids. CDR3 bases: TGTGCCAGCACCGTAAGGGGGAAAGAGACCCAGTACTTC. Encoded protein: CASTVRGKETQYF.

This clonotype was counted many times. The chain links TRBV27 to TRBJ2-7; D is perhaps TRBD1 (5 bases). Germline lookup yields CDR1 MNHEY and CDR2 SMNVEV (reference sequence). The CDR3 runs 10 residues. The V end was cut by 3 bases, the J end by 13 bases, with 10 bases between. Here the CDR3 reads CASSFQGYYF. The DNA of the CDR3 is TGTGCCAGCAGTTTCCAGGGATACTACTTC.

The J gene is TRBJ2-7, the V gene TRBV6-1, with D unclear. V was cut by 1 base and J by 2 bases, with 9 bases left in between. In germline, CDR1 is MNHNS, CDR2 SASEGT. There are 14 residues in the CDR3. The CDR3 protein is CASSEVNGAYEQYF. CDR3 coding DNA: TGTGCCAGCAGTGAAGTCAACGGAGCCTACGAGCAGTACTTC.

This clonotype has at least ten counts. J is TRBJ2-7 and V is TRBV6-2 or TRBV6-3, with 7 bases matching TRBD2. Germline trimming cut 2 bases from V and 0 bases from J; bases unmatched to any gene: 10. Looked up from germline, CDR1 is MNHEY and CDR2 is SVGEGT. This CDR3 region has 17 residues. CDR3: CASSYSNRDYHSYEQYF. CDR3 coding DNA: TGTGCCAGCAGTTACAGTAACCGGGACTATCACTCCTACGAGCAGTACTTC.

There are many counts of this clonotype. V and J are TRBV9 and TRBJ2-6, with TRBD1 matching 8 bases. The CDR3 runs to 18 residues. Germline-derived CDR1 and CDR2 are SGDLS and YYNGEE. Trimming took 1 base from V and 2 from J; bases not matched to a gene: 8. The CDR3 nucleotides read TGTGCCAGCAGCGTACCCCGGACAGGGTATACTGGGGCCAACGTCCTGACTTTC. Translation: CASSVPRTGYTGANVLTF.

There are many counts of this clonotype. V is TRBV12-3 or TRBV12-4 and J is TRBJ2-5; 12 positions agree with TRBD1. V trimming: 6 bases; J trimming: 4 bases; junction bases outside the gene matches: 9. The CDR3 has 16 residues. This chain's CDR3 is CASSRGTGGMGETQYF. The CDR3 bases are TGTGCCAGCAGCCGTGGGACAGGGGGCATGGGAGAGACCCAGTACTTC.

This clonotype was seen ten or more times. This chain uses TRBV7-3 with TRBJ2-5, with D perhaps TRBD1 (6 bases). Germline values: CDR1 SGHTA, CDR2 FQGTGA. Trimming removed 5 bases from V and 1 base from J, with 14 bases in between. CDR3 length: 15 residues. CDR3 region: CASSPQGPGQETQYF. Written as DNA, the CDR3 is TGTGCCAGCAGCCCCCAGGGGCCGGGCCAAGAGACCCAGTACTTC.

The J gene is TRBJ1-2, the V gene TRBV20-1, with 9 nucleotides matching TRBD1. Germline V lookup: CDR1 DFQATT, CDR2 SNEGSKA (reference sequence). V dropped 4 bases and J dropped 0; count of bases not matched to a gene: 3. The CDR3 spans 14 residues. This chain's CDR3 is CSATRDRANYGYTF. The CDR3 DNA reads as TGCAGTGCTACTCGGGACAGGGCTAACTATGGCTACACCTTC.

J is TRBJ1-1 and V is TRBV6-1; D call uncertain. V was pared by 1 base and J by 2 bases, with 17 bases between. CDR3 length: 17 residues. Germline V gene sequence: CDR1 MNHNS, CDR2 SASEGT. The CDR3 region is CASSEERASWINTEAFF. Written as DNA, the CDR3 is TGTGCCAGCAGTGAAGAAAGGGCCAGTTGGATAAACACTGAAGCTTTCTTT.

The table lists this clonotype with many counts. The genes are TRBV29-1 and TRBJ2-2; perhaps TRBD2 as D (6 bases). This CDR3 is 12 amino acids long. Trimming took off 6 bases at V and 4 bases at J, with 9 bases between the two ends. The V gene's germline CDR1 is SQVTM and CDR2 ANQGSEA. The CDR3 protein is CSVGTFTGELFF. CDR3 nucleotide sequence: TGCAGCGTCGGGACTTTCACCGGGGAGCTGTTTTTT.

V and J are TRBV6-1 and TRBJ1-1; D remains unclear. The length of the CDR3 is 17 residues. Germline V gene data show CDR1 as MNHNS and CDR2 as SASEGT. Trimming took 5 bases from V and 0 from J, leaving 19 bases between them. The DNA for the CDR3 is TGTGCCAGCAGTCTCCGCCCGATGAAGGACGTGAACACTGAAGCTTTCTTT. Its protein is CASSLRPMKDVNTEAFF.

This clonotype was seen ten or more times. The chain uses TRBV28 and TRBJ2-7; TRBD2 agrees at 8 bases. The CDR3 length is 14 residues. The trim removed 5 bases at V and 2 bases at J, leaving 5 bases unmatched. Germline V gene sequence: CDR1 MDHEN, CDR2 SYDVKM. CDR3 sequence: CASSPGGPTYEQYF. The CDR3 nucleotides are TGTGCCAGCAGTCCGGGAGGGCCAACCTACGAGCAGTACTTC.

A remark on this clonotype: This may arise from a read error, as a much more abundant clone is one base away. This sequence joins TRBV20-1 and TRBJ1-1; the D gene is possibly TRBD1 (5 bases). The CDR3 covers 15 residues. Looked up from germline, CDR1 is DFQATT and CDR2 is SNEGSKA (reference sequence). The CDR3 sequence: CSARDLLRGTTAAFF. The DNA for the CDR3 is TGCAGTGCCCGGGACCTCCTCCGGGGGACCACTGCAGCTTTCTTT.

The rearrangement uses TRBV24-1 and TRBJ1-2; D not resolved. The germline V gene has CDR1 KGHDR and CDR2 SFDVKD. The germline V and J ends were trimmed by 1 base and 4 bases, with 9 bases remaining between them. This CDR3 is 14 amino acids long. The CDR3 loop reads CATSDFGRAYGYTF. The CDR3 DNA reads as TGTGCCACCAGTGATTTCGGACGGGCCTATGGCTACACCTTC.

This clonotype was picked up many times. The CDR3 DNA reads TGCAGTGCCAGCGGGGCGGGGAACACTGAAGCTTTCTTT. Protein: CSASGAGNTEAFF. The genes are TRBV20-1 and TRBJ1-1, with D possibly TRBD1 on 5 matching bases. This CDR3 region has 13 residues. CDR1 and CDR2 (germline): DFQATT, SNEGSKA (reference sequence). Trimming cost V 6 bases and J 1 base, with 12 bases left between them.

This clonotype came up a few times. The chain carries TRBV20-1 and TRBJ2-7; possible D gene TRBD1, 5 bases. Germline assignment: CDR1 DFQATT and CDR2 SNEGSKA (reference sequence). The CDR3 consists of 11 residues. The V gene lost 4 bases and the J gene lost 9 bases, with 13 bases spanning the gap. CDR3 coding DNA: TGCAGTGCTACCTACAGGTCCGGGCAGTACTTC. Its protein is CSATYRSGQYF.

This clonotype was observed at least ten times. The chain recombines TRBV28 with TRBJ2-2; tentatively, D is TRBD1 or TRBD2 (6 bases each). CDR3 length equals 15 residues. V was clipped by 1 base and J by 7 bases, with 13 bases between them. Germline V gene sequence: CDR1 MDHEN, CDR2 SYDVKM. CDR3 coding DNA: TGTGCCAGCAGTTTATTGTATGGGGGGCTCGGGGAGCTGTTTTTT. Its protein is CASSLLYGGLGELFF.

There are many counts of this clonotype. The genes are TRBV24-1 and TRBJ1-2; 8 bases agree with TRBD1. This CDR3 has 14 amino acids. Germline V lookup: CDR1 KGHDR, CDR2 SFDVKD. The junction had 13 bases not matched to a gene; V was cut back by 9 bases and J by 8 bases. DNA for the CDR3: TGTGCCACCGGCTCAGGACAGGGATCTAAAGGCTACACCTTC. Protein: CATGSGQGSKGYTF.

This clonotype has a count of ten or more. The gene calls are TRBV7-9 and TRBJ1-1; no definite D call. The CDR3 sequence is 13 residues long. In germline, CDR1 is SEHNR, CDR2 FQNEAQ (reference sequence). Trimming cost V 5 bases and J 1 base, with 8 bases left between them. Here the CDR3 reads CASSNQRNTEAFF. For the CDR3, the DNA is TGTGCCAGCAGCAACCAACGGAACACTGAAGCTTTCTTT.

The rearrangement joins TRBV11-2 to TRBJ1-1; TRBD1 agrees at 7 bases. The CDR3 sequence is 13 residues long. J gave up 10 bases and V 0 bases, and 5 bases lay outside the gene matches. CDR1 and CDR2 from the germline V gene are SGHAT and FQNNGV. CDR3 in DNA: TGTGCCAGCAGCTTAGATCTCCAGGGGGTAGCTTTCTTT. Translated, it gives CASSLDLQGVAFF.

The rearrangement joins TRBV6-1 to TRBJ1-2; a weak D match, TRBD1 (6 bases). Trimming removed 6 bases from V and 8 bases from J, with 16 bases in between. Germline values: CDR1 MNHNS, CDR2 SASEGT. The CDR3 loop spans 13 amino acids. CDR3 loop: CASRAPDRQGYTF. Here the CDR3 DNA reads TGTGCCAGCAGGGCACCGGACAGACAAGGCTACACCTTC.

This clonotype turned up a few times. This may come from a read error, since a much larger clone is one base off. Because it lacks the conserved phenylalanine or tryptophan at the end, this CDR3 is likely a read error. The genes are TRBV5-1 and TRBJ1-5, with TRBD1 as a possible D gene (6 bases). CDR3 length: 13 residues. Germline V gives CDR1 SGHRS, CDR2 YFSETQ. Trimming removed 4 bases at V and 7 bases at J, with 12 bases between. This chain's CDR3 is CASSRTVGQPQHY. The DNA for the CDR3 is TGCGCCAGCAGCAGGACAGTGGGCCAGCCCCAGCATTAT.